This TCR beta chain was observed in a study of OX40 agonist ivuxolimab in advanced cancers. Study-wide results and caveats: Expanded clones tended on average to be more numerous among CD8+ T cells than CD4+.

For this clone: The antigen remains undetermined. A junction boundary mismatches the germline segment, possibly from a read error.

The protocol was immunoSEQ multiplex PCR, while the TCRdb copy is restricted to in-frame clones and leaves out a portion. The sample includes 6,000 to 6,500 clones, 70% to 90% of them seen just once. Germline CDR1 reads SGHNT; CDR2 reads YENEEA. The CDR3 runs to 16 residues. J is TRBJ2-2 and V is TRBV11-3; maybe TRBD1 (6 bases). The specimen comprised CD4+ or CD8+ T cells sorted from blood, sampled in a trial of the OX40 agonist ivuxolimab. The TCR sequence derives from an adult with an advanced solid tumor such as melanoma, head and neck, liver or kidney cancer. The CDR3: CASSLRQGNEDGELFF. CDR3 coding DNA: TGTGCCAGCAGCCTCCGTCAGGGGAATGAGGACGGGGAGCTGTTTTTC.